The subject of this entry is one T cell receptor (beta chain). The antigen it recognizes is unknown. Per-base quality was not reported, and no clone a single base away is much larger than it. The germline ends are 16 bases apart after V is trimmed by 3 bases and J by 7 bases. There are 14 amino acids in the CDR3, from cysteine to phenylalanine inclusive. Just the 42-base CDR3 DNA is kept, in frame starting at base 1. Based on the germline V gene, the CDR1 and CDR2 sequences are SGHVS and FNYEAQ. The donors were healthy, HIV-negative adults with no recently reported acute infections or vaccinations. Only Caucasian adults living in Nashville, Tennessee, USA were represented among the donors. CD4+ T cells were enriched by magnetic negative selection; naive cells were then positively selected on CD45RA, and the negative fraction formed the memory subset. After blood collection by leukapheresis, PBMCs were isolated using Ficoll-Histopaque density gradient centrifugation and then cryopreserved in the vapor phase of liquid nitrogen. Analytical flow cytometry was used to check the purity and quantity of every magnetically sorted T cell population. From each sorted fraction, genomic DNA was isolated and quantified by UV absorbance on a Nanodrop 2000c.

This entry comes from a study of shared clonotypes between healthy human individuals (TCRdb year 2020). As for the study more broadly: The cohort included a few men and a couple of women between 18 and 49 years of age. For each donor, CD4 naive and CD4 memory were each run on three plates, CD8 naive on two plates, and CD8 memory on one plate. The study deeply sequenced blood TCR repertoires of roughly five healthy adults to estimate repertoire size and the extent of clonotype sharing between individuals. Libraries were prepared and TCR repertoires were sequenced by different laboratories using diverse techniques, in order to increase sequencing depth and limit assay-specific biases. Each donor's leukapheresis produced roughly between about 0.8 and 10 billion PBMCs.

Results and caveats for the whole study, not just this receptor: Larger estimated clonotype richness was generally found for naive subsets than for memory subsets. Based on pairwise subsampling, the degree of clonotype sharing among donors was expected to be affected by sequencing depth. Compared with non-shared clonotypes, clonotypes shared by all four sorted-subset donors had higher generation probabilities. Because the study included a small number of donors, the genetic and exposure-history diversity represented was limited. Even with the large sequencing depth, rarefaction of the sorted-subset datasets indicated that sequencing was incomplete. About 4.5% of naive CD4, 3.5% of naive CD8, approximately 2.2% of memory CD4, and 0.4% of memory CD8 clonotypes were shared across a few donors. Only blood was sampled, and tissue TCR repertoires likely differ from those in blood.

TCR CDR3 regions were amplified from genomic DNA by multiplex PCR using the deep immunoSEQ assay. Extracted genomic DNA from each cell subset was distributed evenly across all wells of several immunoSEQ 96-well plates, and each plate was treated as a replicate. Each replicate PCR for sorted subsets received about 220 ng genomic DNA, equal to about 30,000 T cell genomes. Purified libraries were quantified with a Qubit 3.0 fluorometer, sized on a Bioanalyzer 2100, and re-quantified with the KAPA Library Quantification kit. Each immunoSEQ 96-well plate was sequenced on its own single-read 150-cycle Illumina NextSeq 550 flow cell. The original pipeline was this. Because the immunoSEQ output included only junctional sequences and no quality scores, the filtering could not be the same as the filtering used for full-length reads. To assign V/J genes and CDR3, sequences were annotated using PyIR, a Python wrapper for IgBLAST v1.9, with IMGT germline references. Reads were removed for weak V/J assignments (E-value above 1e-6), missing CDR3, stop codons, out-of-frame junctions, or ambiguous translated residues. V3J clonotypes were defined as sequences sharing the same inferred V gene, J gene, and CDR3 amino acid sequence. To compute the percentage overlap between repertoires, the number of shared unique clonotypes was divided by the size of the smaller repertoire. Three approaches were used to assess repertoire richness: RTK rarefaction, the Chao1 estimator, and Recon v2.1 estimates of unobserved clonotypes. For all TCRbeta clonotypes obtained by the gDNA method from a few donors, generation probabilities were computed with OLGA. TCRdb carries this immuneACCESS record with in-frame sequences only. Its versions omit some clonotypes, under half of them owing to an unresolved V gene in the studies checked, with the rest unexplained. The V and J calls and clone size were taken over from that table, and D and trimming were inferred from the DNA. Present in this sample are some 1.4 million clones, roughly 96% of which were seen just once. Roughly 1.2% of the sample is taken by the ten largest.

Sample: naive CD4+ T cells sorted from blood. Interpreted using the paper, the cell subset or site label stands for: CD45RA+ positively selected. Recombination joined TRBV7-6 with TRBJ2-7; the D gene lacks a confident call. This sequence originates from a man aged 30-40 years in good health. This receptor carries the CDR3 CASSLRLAGTEQYF. The DNA reads as follows: TGTGCCAGCAGCTTGAGACTTGCAGGTACGGAGCAGTACTTC. Outside the CDR3, residues come from the reference TRBV7-6 and TRBJ2-7 proteins, so the full variable domain is: GAGVSQSPRYKVTKRGQDVALRCDPISGHVSLYWYRQALGQGPEFLTYFNYEAQQDKSGLPNDRFSAERPEGSISTLTIQRTEQRDSAMYRCASSLRLAGTEQYFGPGTRLTVT.